This T cell receptor beta chain was retrieved from a study of cytomegalovirus exposure and HLA in healthy donors. The V and J ends lost 5 bases and 6 bases respectively, with 19 bases between them. CDR3 length: 14 residues. From germline, CDR1 is SQVTM and CDR2 ANQGSEA. The primer mix had 60 Vbeta and 13 Jbeta primers. TCRdb keeps only in-frame clones here, not all; method: immunoSEQ multiplex PCR. Recorded for this sample: approximately 150,000 clones. Sequencing was done on a sample of PBMCs. This chain links TRBV29-1 with TRBJ1-2; D is ambiguous. The TCR comes from a woman under 30 in good health and CMV-seronegative. In DNA form, the CDR3 reads TGCAGCGTTACTCCCAGCGAGGGAGAGGATGGCTACACCTTC. Amino acid sequence: CSVTPSEGEDGYTF.